This T cell receptor (beta chain) was captured in a study of cytomegalovirus exposure and HLA in healthy donors. As concerns this clone: As yet, its antigen is unknown.

PCR involved 60 Vbeta and 13 Jbeta primers. Clones were read by immunoSEQ multiplex PCR, and TCRdb kept only the in-frame ones, dropping some. The data contain roughly 160,000 clones, approximately 77% of them singletons. Study-level findings and limits: Reports credit the classifier with highly specific, highly sensitive diagnosis of cytomegalovirus status. Sequence variants that were highly shared formed a cluster that was likely a sequencing artifact. One later analysis reportedly identified an Asian-associated ancestry cluster that showed fewer N-insertions than the approximately 700-donor mean. A few chains linked to CMV were shown in vitro to be specific for CMV antigens.

Germline V gene sequence: CDR1 SGHDN, CDR2 FVKESK. Trimming removed 8 bases from V and 6 bases from J, with 16 bases in between. The CDR3 length is 13 residues. The sample was PBMCs. The J gene is TRBJ1-1, the V gene TRBV14; tentatively, D is TRBD1 (6 bases). This TCR derives from a man aged 30 to 45 in good health and CMV-seropositive. The CDR3 DNA reads as TGTGCCAGCGGCCTTAGGGGGAGCGCTGAAGCTTTCTTT. This gives the protein CASGLRGSAEAFF.